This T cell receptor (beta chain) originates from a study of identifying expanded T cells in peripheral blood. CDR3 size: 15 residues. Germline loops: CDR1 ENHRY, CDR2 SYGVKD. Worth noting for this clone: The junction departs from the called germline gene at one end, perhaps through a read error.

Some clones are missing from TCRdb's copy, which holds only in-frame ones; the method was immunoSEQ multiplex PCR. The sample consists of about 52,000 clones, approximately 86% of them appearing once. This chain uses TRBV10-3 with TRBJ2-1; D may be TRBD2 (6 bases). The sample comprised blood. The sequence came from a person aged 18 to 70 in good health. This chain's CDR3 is CASSESAHMGGEQFF. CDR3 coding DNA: TGTGCCAGCAGTGAAAGTGCGCATATGGGGGGAGAGCAGTTCTTC.